This is a list of T cell receptor beta chains from one sample in a study of T cells after yellow fever vaccination. From the 5' RACE reads, TCRdb called clonotypes with MiXCR, one entry per CDR3 protein. The sample consists of nearly 550,000 distinct CDR3 sequences, about 19% of them appearing once. The sequencing here drew on PBMCs, taken 15 days after the yellow fever booster vaccination. The source is a man aged 30-40 years who received the YFV17D yellow fever vaccine. Both conserved end residues are part of each CDR3. D genes are given only for firm matches. Size values are once, few and many counts, or a class for expanded clones, and some rows have none.

CDR3 DNA,CDR3 protein,V gene,J gene,clone size,D gene,CDR3 length
TGTGCGATCAGGTACCGGAGGGCAGATACGCAGTATTTT,CAIRYRRADTQYF,TRBV7-9,TRBJ2-3,.,.,13
TGTGCCAGCAGCATAACACAGGAGGTCTCCTACAATGAGCAGTTCTTC,CASSITQEVSYNEQFF,TRBV7-2,TRBJ2-1,once,.,16
TGTGCCAGCAGTCCCTACTCAAACAATGAGCAGTTCTTC,CASSPYSNNEQFF,TRBV12-3/TRBV12-4,TRBJ2-1,few,.,13
TGTGCCAGCAGCCAAGACTGGGCCCTAGCGGGAGAAAATGAGCAGTTCTTC,CASSQDWALAGENEQFF,TRBV14,TRBJ2-1,.,TRBD2,17
TGTGCCAGCTCACCATCCAATGGCGGGGATGGCGCTGAAGCTTTCTTT,CASSPSNGGDGAEAFF,TRBV18,TRBJ1-1,.,.,16
TGTGCCAGCTCCCCTGGGATCCACGAGCAGTACTTC,CASSPGIHEQYF,TRBV18,TRBJ2-7,.,.,12
TGTGCCAGCTCACCCGGGGGCGGCCCCACGGAGACCCAGTACTTC,CASSPGGGPTETQYF,TRBV18,TRBJ2-5,.,.,15
TGTGCCAGCAGTTACACCAGGGGAGGCTACAATGAGCAGTTCTTC,CASSYTRGGYNEQFF,TRBV6-5,TRBJ2-1,few,.,15
TGCAGCGTTGTGCAGGGTGGAAAACTGTTTTTT,CSVVQGGKLFF,TRBV29-1,TRBJ1-4,.,.,11
TGCGCCAGCAGCCAAGGGACAGTTGGGACCGGGGAGCTGTTTTTT,CASSQGTVGTGELFF,TRBV4-1,TRBJ2-2,.,.,15
TGTGCCAGCAGCCCTCCGGGACTTGAGGAACTGTTTTTT,CASSPPGLEELFF,TRBV11-2,TRBJ2-2,few,.,13
TGTGCCAGCAGTTTATCCGGAGGGATCCCCGGGGAGCTGTTTTTT,CASSLSGGIPGELFF,TRBV12-3/TRBV12-4,TRBJ2-2,.,.,15
TGCGCCAGCAGCTTGGACGGGCAGCCCCAGCATTTT,CASSLDGQPQHF,TRBV5-1,TRBJ1-5,.,.,12